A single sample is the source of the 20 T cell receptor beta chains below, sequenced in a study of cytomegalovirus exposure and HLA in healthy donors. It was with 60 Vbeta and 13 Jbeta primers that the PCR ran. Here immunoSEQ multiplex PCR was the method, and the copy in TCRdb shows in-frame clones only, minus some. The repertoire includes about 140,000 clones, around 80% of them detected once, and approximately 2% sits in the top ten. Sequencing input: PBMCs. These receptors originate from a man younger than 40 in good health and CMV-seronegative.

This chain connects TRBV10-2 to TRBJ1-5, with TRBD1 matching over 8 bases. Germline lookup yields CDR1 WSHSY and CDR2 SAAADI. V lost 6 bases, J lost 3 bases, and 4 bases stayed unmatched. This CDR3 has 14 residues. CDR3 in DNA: TGCGCCAGCAGGAGGGGACAGGACAATCAGCCCCAGCATTTT. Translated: CASRRGQDNQPQHF.

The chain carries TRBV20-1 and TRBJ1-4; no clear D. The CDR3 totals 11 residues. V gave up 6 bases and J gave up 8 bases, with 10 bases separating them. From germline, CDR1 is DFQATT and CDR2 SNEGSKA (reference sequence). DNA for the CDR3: TGCAGTGCGTGGGCGGGGGAAAAACTGTTTTTT. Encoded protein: CSAWAGEKLFF.

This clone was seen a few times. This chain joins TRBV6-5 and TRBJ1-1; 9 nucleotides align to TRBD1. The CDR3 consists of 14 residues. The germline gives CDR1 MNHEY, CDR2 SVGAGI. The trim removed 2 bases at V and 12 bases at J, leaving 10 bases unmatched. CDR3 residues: CASSYRPDRGETFF. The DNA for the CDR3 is TGTGCCAGCAGTTACCGGCCCGACAGGGGGGAGACTTTCTTT.

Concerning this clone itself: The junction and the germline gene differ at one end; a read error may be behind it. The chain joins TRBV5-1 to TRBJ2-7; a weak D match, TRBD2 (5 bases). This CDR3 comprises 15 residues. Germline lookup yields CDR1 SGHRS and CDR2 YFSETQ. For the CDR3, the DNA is TGCGCCAGCAGCTTCTCGGGATCTACCTCCCACGAGCAGTACTTC. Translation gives CASSFSGSTSHEQYF.

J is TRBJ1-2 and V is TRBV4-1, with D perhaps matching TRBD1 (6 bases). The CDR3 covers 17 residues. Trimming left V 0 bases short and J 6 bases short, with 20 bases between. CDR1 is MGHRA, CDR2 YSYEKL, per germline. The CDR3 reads CASSQDPLRGRGDGYTF. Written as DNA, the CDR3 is TGCGCCAGCAGCCAAGATCCATTGAGGGGCAGGGGCGATGGCTACACCTTC.

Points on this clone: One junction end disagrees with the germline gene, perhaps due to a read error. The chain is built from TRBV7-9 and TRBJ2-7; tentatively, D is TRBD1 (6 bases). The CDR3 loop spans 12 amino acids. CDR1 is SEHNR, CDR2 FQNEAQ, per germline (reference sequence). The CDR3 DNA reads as TGTTCCAGCAGCTTAGAATCAGGGGTAGTTGTCTTC. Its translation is CSSSLESGVVVF.

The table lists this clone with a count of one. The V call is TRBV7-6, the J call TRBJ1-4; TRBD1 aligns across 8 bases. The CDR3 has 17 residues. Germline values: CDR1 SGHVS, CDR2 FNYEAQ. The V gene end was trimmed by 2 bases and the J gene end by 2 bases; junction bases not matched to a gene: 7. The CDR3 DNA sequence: TGTGCCAGCAGCTTATACCGACAGGGGAGCACTAATGAAAAACTGTTTTTT. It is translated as CASSLYRQGSTNEKLFF.

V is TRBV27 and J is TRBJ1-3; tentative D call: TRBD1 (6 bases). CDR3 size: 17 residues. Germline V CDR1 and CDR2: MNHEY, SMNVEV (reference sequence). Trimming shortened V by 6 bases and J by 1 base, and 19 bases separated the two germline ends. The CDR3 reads CASRGHGATRSGNTIYF. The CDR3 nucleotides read TGTGCCAGCAGGGGACACGGGGCAACTCGGTCTGGAAACACCATATATTTT.

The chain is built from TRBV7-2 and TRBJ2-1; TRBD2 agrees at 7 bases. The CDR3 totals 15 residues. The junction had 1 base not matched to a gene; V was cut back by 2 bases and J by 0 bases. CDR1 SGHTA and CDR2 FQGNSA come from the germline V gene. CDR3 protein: CASSLLAVSYNEQFF. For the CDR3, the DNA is TGTGCCAGCAGCTTACTAGCGGTCTCCTACAATGAGCAGTTCTTC.

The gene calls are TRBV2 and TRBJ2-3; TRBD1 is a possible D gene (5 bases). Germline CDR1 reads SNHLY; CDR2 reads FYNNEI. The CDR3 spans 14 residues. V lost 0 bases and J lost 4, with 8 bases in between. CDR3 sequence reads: CASSEAVGPDTQYF. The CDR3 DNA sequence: TGTGCCAGCAGTGAAGCAGTGGGGCCAGATACGCAGTATTTT.

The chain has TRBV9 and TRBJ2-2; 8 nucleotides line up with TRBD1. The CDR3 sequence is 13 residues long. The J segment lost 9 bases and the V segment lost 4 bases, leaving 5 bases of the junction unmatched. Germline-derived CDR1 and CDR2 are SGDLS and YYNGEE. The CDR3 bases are TGTGCCAGCAGCCCCTCAGGGGGCCGGGAGCTGTTTTTT. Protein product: CASSPSGGRELFF.

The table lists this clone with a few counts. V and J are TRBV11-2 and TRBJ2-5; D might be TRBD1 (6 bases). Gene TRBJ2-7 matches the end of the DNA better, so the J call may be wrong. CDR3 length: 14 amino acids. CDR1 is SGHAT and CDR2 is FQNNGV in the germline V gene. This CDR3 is CASSDLQGSYEQYF. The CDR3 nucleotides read TGTGCCAGCAGCGATTTACAGGGCTCCTACGAGCAGTACTTC.

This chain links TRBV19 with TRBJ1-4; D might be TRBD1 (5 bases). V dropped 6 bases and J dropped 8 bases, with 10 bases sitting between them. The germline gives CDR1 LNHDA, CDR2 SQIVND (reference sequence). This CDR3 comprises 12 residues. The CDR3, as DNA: TGTGCCAGTAGCTCCTCAGGGGAAAAACTGTTTTTT. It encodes CASSSSGEKLFF.

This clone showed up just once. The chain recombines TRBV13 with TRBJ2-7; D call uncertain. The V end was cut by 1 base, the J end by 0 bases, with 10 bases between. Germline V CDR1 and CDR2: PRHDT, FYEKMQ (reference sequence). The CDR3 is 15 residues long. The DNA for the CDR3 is TGTGCCAGCAGCTTAGTGGGCAGAAGCTCCTACGAGCAGTACTTC. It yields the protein CASSLVGRSSYEQYF.

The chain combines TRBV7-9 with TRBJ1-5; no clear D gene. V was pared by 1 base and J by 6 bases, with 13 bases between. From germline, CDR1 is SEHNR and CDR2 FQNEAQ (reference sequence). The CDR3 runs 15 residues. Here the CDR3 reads CASSLGGGGPQPQHF. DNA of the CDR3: TGTGCCAGCAGCTTAGGTGGCGGAGGCCCTCAGCCCCAGCATTTT.

CDR3 sequence reads: CASSYPGIRLNEKLFF. CDR3 in DNA: TGTGCCAGCAGTTACCCCGGGATTCGCCTTAATGAAAAACTGTTTTTT. The rearrangement uses TRBV7-2 and TRBJ1-4; D not certain. CDR3 length equals 16 residues. Germline assignment: CDR1 SGHTA and CDR2 FQGNSA. V was shortened by 6 bases and J by 4 bases, with 18 bases between the two germline ends.

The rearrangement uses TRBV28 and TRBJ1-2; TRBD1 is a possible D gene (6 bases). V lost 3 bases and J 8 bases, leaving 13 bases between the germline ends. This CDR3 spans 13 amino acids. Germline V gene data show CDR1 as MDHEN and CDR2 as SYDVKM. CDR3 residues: CASSLGGGRGYTF. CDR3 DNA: TGTGCCAGCAGTTTGGGCGGGGGCAGAGGCTACACCTTC.

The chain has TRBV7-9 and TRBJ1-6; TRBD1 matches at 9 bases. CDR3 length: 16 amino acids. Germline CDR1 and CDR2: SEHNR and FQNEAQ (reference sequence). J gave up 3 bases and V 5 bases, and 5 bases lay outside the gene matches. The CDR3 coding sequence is TGTGCCAGCAGCCGGGACAGGGTACTCTATAATTCACCCCTCCACTTT. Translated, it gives CASSRDRVLYNSPLHF.

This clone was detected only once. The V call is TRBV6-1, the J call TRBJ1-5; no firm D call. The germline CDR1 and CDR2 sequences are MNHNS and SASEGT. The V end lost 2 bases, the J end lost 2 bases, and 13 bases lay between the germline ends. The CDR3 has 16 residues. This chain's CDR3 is CASSEFGSGGNQPQHF. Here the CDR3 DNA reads TGTGCCAGCAGTGAATTTGGGAGTGGAGGCAATCAGCCCCAGCATTTT.

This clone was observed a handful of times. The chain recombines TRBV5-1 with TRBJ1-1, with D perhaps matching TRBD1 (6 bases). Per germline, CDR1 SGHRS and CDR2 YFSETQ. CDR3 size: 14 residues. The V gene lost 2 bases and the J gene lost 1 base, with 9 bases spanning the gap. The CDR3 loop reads CASSLQGSNTEAFF. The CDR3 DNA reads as TGCGCCAGCAGCTTACAGGGATCGAACACTGAAGCTTTCTTT.